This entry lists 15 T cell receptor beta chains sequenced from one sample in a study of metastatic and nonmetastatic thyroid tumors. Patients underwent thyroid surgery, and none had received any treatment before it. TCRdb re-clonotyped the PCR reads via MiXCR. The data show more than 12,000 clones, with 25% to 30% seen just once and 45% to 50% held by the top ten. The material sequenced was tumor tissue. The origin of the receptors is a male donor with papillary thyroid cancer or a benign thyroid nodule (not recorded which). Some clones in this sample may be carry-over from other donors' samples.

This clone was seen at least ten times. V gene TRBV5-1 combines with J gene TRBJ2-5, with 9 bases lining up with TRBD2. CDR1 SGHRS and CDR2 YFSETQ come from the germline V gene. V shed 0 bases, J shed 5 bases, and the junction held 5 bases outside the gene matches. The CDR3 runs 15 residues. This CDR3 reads CASSLAGSGGETQYF. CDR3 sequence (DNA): TGCGCCAGCAGCTTGGCGGGTAGCGGGGGTGAGACCCAGTACTTC.

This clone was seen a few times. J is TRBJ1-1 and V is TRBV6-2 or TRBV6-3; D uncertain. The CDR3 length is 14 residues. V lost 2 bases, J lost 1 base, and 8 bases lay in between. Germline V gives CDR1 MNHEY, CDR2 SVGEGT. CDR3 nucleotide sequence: TGTGCCAGCAGTTACATAGGGAGGAACACTGAAGCTTTCTTT. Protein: CASSYIGRNTEAFF.

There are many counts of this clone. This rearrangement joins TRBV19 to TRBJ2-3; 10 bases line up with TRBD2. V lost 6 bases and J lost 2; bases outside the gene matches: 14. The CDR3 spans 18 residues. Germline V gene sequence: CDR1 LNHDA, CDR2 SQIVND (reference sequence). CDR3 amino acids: CASSPQVAGGLTTDTQYF. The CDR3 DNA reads TGTGCCAGTAGCCCCCAGGTAGCGGGAGGCCTAACCACAGATACGCAGTATTTT. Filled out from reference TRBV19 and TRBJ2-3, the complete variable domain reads DGGITQSPKYLFRKEGQNVTLSCEQNLNHDAMYWYRQDPGQGLRLIYYSQIVNDFQKGDIAEGYSVSREKKESFPLTVTSAQKNPTAFYLCASSPQVAGGLTTDTQYFGPGTRLTVL.

CDR3 amino acids: CASSLRQGKNIQYF. The CDR3 nucleotides read TGTGCCAGCAGCTTAAGACAGGGCAAAAACATTCAGTACTTC. The gene calls are TRBV7-3 and TRBJ2-4; 7 nucleotides line up with TRBD1. The CDR3 is 14 amino acids. Per the germline V gene, CDR1 is SGHTA and CDR2 is FQGTGA. The junction had 0 bases not matched to a gene; V was cut back by 1 base and J by 3 bases.

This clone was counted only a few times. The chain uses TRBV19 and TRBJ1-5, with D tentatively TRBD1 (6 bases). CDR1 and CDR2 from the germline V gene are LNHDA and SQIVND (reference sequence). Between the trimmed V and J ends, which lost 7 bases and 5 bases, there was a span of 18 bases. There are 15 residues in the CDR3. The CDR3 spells CASTLTTGLDQPQHF. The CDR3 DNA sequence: TGTGCCAGTACCCTGACGACAGGCCTGGATCAGCCCCAGCATTTT.

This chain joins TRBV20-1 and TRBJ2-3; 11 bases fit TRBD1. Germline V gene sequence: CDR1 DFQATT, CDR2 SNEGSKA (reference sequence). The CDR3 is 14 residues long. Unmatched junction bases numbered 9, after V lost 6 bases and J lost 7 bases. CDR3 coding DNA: TGCAGTGCCCTGCGGACAGGGGGCCGGAATACGCAGTATTTT. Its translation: CSALRTGGRNTQYF.

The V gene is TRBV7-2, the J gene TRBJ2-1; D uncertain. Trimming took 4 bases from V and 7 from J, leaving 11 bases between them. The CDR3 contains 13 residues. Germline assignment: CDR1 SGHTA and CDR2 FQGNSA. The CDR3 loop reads CASSSDLPNEQFF. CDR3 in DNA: TGTGCCAGCAGCTCAGATCTTCCGAATGAGCAGTTCTTC. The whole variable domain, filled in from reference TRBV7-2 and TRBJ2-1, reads GAGVSQSPSNKVTEKGKDVELRCDPISGHTALYWYRQSLGQGLEFLIYFQGNSAPDKSGLPSDRFSAERTGGSVSTLTIQRTQQEDSAVYLCASSSDLPNEQFFGPGTRLTVL.

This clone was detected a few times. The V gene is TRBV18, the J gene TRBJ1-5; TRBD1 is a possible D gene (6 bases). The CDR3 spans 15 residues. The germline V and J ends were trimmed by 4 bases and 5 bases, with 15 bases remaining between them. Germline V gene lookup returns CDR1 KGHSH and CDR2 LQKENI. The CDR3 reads CASSRGQGAHQPQHF. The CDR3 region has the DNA TGTGCCAGCTCACGGGGGCAGGGAGCACATCAGCCCCAGCATTTT.

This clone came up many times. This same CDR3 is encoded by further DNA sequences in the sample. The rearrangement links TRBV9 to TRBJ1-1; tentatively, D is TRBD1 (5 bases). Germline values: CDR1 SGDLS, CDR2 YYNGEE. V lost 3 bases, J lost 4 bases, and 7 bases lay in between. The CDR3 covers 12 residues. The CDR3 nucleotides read TGTGCCAGCAGCGGTGGGGCCACTGAAGCTTTCTTT. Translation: CASSGGATEAFF.

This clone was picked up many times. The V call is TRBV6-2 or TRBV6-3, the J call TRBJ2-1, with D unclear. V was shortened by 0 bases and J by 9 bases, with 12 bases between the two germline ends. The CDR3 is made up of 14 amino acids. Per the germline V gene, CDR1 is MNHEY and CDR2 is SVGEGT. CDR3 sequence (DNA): TGTGCCAGCAGTTACTCGCCCCTCGTGGGTGAGCAGTTCTTC. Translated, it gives CASSYSPLVGEQFF.

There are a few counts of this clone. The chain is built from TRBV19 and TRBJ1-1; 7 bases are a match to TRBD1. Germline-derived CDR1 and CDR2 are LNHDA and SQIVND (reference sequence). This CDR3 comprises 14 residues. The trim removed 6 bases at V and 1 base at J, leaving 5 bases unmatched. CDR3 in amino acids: CASRNRGANTEAFF. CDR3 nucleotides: TGTGCCAGTAGGAACAGGGGCGCGAACACTGAAGCTTTCTTT.

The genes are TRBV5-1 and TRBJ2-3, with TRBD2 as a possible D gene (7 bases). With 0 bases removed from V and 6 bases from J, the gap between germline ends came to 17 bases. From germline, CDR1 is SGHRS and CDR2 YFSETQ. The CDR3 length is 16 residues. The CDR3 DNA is TGCGCCAGCAGCTTGGGTCGCGGGGGACACGGGGATACGCAGTATTTT. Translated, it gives CASSLGRGGHGDTQYF.

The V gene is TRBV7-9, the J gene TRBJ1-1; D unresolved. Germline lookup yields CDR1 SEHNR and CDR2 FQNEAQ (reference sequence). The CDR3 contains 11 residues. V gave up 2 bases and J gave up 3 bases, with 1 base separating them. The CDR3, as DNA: TGTGCCAGCAGCTTATACACTGAAGCTTTCTTT. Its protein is CASSLYTEAFF.

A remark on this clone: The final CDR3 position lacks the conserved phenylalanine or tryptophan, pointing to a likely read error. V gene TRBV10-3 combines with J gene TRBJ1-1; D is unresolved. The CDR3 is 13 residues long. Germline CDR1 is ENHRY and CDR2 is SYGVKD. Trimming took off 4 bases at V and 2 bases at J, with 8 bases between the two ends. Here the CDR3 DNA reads TGTGCCATCAGTGGTCAGGACAACACTGAAGCTTTCTTA. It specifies CAISGQDNTEAFL.

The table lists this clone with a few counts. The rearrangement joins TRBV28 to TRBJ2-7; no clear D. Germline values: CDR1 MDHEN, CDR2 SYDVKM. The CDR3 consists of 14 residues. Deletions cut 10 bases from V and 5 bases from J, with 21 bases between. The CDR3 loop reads CATFASPATHEQYF. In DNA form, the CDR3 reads TGTGCCACTTTTGCCTCGCCAGCAACCCACGAGCAGTACTTC.